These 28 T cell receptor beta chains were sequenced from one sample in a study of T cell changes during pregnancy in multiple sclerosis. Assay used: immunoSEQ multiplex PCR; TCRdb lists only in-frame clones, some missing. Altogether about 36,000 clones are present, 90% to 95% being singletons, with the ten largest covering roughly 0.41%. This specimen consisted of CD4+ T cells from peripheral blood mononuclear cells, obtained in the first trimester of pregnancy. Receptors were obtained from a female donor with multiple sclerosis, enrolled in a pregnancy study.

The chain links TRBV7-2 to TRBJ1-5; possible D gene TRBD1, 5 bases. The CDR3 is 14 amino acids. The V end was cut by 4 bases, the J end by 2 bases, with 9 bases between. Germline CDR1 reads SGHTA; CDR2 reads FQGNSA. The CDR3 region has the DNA TGTGCCAGCAGCTGGGGGGATCGCAATCAGCCCCAGCATTTT. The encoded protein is CASSWGDRNQPQHF.

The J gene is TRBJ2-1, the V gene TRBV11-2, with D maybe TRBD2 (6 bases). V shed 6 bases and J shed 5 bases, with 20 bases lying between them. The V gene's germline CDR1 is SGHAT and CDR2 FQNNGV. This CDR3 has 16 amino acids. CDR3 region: CASRPIRDWFNNEQFF. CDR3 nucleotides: TGTGCCAGCAGGCCTATCCGGGACTGGTTCAACAATGAGCAGTTCTTC.

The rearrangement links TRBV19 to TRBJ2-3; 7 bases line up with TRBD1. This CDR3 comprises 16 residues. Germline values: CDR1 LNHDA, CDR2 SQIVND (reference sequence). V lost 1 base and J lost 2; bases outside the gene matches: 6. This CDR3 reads CASSIVGQVSTDTQYF. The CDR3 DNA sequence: TGTGCCAGTAGTATAGTAGGACAGGTCTCCACAGATACGCAGTATTTT.

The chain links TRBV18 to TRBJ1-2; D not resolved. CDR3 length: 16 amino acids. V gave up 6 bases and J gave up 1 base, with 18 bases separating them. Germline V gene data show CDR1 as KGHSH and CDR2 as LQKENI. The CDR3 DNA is TGTGCCAGCTCCCCCGGAGGCCTTCGCCGTAACTATGGCTACACCTTC. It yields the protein CASSPGGLRRNYGYTF.

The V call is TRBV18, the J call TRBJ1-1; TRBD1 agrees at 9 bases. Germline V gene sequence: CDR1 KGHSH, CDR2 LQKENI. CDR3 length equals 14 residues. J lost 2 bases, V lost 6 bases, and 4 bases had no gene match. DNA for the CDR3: TGTGCCAGCTCCGAACAGGGGGCTAACACTGAAGCTTTCTTT. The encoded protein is CASSEQGANTEAFF.

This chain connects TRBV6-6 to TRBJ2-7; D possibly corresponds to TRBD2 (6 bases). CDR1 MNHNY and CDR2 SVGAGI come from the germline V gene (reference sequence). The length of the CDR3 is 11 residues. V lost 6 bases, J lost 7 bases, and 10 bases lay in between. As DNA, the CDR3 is TGTGCCAGCAGCCGCCGGGGGGAGCAGTACTTC. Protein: CASSRRGEQYF.

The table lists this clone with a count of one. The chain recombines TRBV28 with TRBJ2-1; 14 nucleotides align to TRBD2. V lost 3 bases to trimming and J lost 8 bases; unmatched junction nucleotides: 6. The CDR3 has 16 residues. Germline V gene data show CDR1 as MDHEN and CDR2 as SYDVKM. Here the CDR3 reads CASSFRTSGRWYEQFF. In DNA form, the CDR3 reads TGTGCCAGCAGTTTTAGGACTAGCGGGAGGTGGTATGAGCAGTTCTTC.

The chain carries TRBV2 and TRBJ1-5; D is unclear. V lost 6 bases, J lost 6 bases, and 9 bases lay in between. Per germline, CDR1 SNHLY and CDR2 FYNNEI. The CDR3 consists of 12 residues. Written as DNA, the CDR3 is TGTGCCAGCAGCTCAACTGTTCAGCCCCAGCATTTT. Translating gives CASSSTVQPQHF.

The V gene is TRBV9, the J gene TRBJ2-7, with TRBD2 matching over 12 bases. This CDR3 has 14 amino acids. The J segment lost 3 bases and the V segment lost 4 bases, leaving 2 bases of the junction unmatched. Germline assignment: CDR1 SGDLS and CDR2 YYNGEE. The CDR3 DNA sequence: TGTGCCAGCAGCCCTAGCGGGAGGGACTACGAGCAGTACTTC. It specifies CASSPSGRDYEQYF.

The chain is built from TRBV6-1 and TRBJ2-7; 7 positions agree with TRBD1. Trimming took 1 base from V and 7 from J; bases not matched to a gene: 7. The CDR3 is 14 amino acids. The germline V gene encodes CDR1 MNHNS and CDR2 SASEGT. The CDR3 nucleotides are TGTGCCAGCAGTGAAGAGGGGGCATTGGGTGAGCAGTACTTC. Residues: CASSEEGALGEQYF.

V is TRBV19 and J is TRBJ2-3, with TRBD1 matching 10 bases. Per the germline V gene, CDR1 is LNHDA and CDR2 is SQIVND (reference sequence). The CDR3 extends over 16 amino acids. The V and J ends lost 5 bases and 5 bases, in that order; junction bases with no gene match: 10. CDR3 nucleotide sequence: TGTGCCAGTAGTTCCTCCGGGACAGGGGTGGGAGATACGCAGTATTTT. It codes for CASSSSGTGVGDTQYF.

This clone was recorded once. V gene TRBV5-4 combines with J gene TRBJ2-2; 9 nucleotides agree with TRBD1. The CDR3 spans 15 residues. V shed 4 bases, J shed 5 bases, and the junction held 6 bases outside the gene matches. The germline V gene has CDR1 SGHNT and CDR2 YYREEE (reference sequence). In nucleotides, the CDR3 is TGTGCCAGCAGCACAGAACAGGGGGCTACCGGGGAGCTGTTTTTT. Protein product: CASSTEQGATGELFF.

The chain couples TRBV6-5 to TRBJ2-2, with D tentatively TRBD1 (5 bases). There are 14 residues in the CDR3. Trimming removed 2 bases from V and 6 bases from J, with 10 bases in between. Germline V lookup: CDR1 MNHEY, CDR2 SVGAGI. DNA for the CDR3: TGTGCCAGCAGTTACAGGCAGGGCTCCGGGGAGCTGTTTTTT. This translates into CASSYRQGSGELFF.

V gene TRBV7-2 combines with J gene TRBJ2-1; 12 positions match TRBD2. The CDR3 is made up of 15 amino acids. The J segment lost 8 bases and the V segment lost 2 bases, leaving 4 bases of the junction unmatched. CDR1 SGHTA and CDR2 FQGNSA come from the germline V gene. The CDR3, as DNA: TGTGCCAGCAGCTTAAGGACTAGCGGGGTCTATGAGCAGTTCTTC. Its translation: CASSLRTSGVYEQFF.

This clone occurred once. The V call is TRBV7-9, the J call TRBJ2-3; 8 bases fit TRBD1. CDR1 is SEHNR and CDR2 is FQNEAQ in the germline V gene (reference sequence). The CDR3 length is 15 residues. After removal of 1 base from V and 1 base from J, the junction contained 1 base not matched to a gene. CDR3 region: CASSLGQGRTDTQYF. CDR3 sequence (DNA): TGTGCCAGCAGCTTAGGACAGGGGCGCACAGATACGCAGTATTTT.

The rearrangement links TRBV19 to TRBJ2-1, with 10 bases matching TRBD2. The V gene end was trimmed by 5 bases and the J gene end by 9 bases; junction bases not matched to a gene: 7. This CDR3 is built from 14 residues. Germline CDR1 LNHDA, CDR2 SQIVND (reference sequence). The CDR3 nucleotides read TGTGCCAGTAGTCTAGCGGGAGAAAGAGGTGAGCAGTTCTTC. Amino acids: CASSLAGERGEQFF.

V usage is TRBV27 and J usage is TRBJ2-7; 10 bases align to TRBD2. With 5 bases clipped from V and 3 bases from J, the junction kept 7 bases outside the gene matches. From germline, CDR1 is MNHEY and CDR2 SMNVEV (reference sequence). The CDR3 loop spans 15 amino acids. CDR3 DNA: TGTGCCAGCAGTCCCCGGACTAGCGGAAGCTACGAGCAGTACTTC. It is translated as CASSPRTSGSYEQYF.

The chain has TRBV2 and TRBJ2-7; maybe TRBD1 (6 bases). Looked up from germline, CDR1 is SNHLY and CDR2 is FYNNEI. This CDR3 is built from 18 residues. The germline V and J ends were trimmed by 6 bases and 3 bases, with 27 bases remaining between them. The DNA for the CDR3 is TGTGCCAGCAGGGGAAGGCAGGGGATGTTTCTTGGGCACTACGAGCAGTACTTC. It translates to CASRGRQGMFLGHYEQYF.

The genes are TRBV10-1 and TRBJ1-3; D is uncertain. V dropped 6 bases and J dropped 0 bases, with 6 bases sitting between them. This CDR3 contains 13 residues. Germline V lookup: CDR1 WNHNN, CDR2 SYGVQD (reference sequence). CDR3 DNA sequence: TGCGCCAGCAGCGACAACTCTGGAAACACCATATATTTT. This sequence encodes CASSDNSGNTIYF.

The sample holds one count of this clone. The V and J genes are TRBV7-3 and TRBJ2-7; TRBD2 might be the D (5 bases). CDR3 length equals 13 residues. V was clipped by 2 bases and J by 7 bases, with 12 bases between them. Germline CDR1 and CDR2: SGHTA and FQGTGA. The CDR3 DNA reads TGTGCCAGCAGCTTATTCGACACGGGGGAGCAGTACTTC. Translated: CASSLFDTGEQYF.

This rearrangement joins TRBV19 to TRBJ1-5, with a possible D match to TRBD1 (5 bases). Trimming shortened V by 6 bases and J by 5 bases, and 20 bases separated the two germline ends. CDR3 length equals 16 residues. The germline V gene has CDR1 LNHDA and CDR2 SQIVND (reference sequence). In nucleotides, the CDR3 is TGTGCCAGTAGCTCCATTGTAGCAGGGTCACATCAGCCCCAGCATTTT. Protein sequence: CASSSIVAGSHQPQHF.

The CDR3 is CASSREAGDTQYF. In nucleotides, the CDR3 is TGTGCCAGTAGTCGGGAAGCGGGAGATACGCAGTATTTT. The J gene is TRBJ2-3, the V gene TRBV19; TRBD2 is a possible D gene (6 bases). The CDR3 has 13 residues. V gave up 5 bases and J gave up 5 bases, with 11 bases separating them. Germline CDR1 is LNHDA and CDR2 is SQIVND (reference sequence).

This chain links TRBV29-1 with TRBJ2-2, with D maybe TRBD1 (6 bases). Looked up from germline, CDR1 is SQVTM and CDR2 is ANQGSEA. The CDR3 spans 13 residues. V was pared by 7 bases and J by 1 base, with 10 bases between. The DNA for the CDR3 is TGCAGCGGGGGACAACAGAACACCGGGGAGCTGTTTTTT. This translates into CSGGQQNTGELFF.

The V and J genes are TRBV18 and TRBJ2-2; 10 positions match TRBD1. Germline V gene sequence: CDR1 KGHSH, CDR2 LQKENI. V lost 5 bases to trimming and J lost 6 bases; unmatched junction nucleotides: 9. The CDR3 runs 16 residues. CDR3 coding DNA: TGTGCCAGCTCAAGCATGGGACAGGGGCAAGCCGGGGAGCTGTTTTTT. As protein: CASSSMGQGQAGELFF.

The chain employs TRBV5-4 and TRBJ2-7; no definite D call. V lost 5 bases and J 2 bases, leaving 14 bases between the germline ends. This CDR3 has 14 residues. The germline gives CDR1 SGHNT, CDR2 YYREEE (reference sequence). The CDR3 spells CASSSETHTYEQYF. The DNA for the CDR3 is TGTGCCAGCAGTTCCGAGACTCATACCTACGAGCAGTACTTC.

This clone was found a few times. The CDR3 is CASVRTANTEAFF. CDR3 coding DNA: TGTGCCAGCGTTCGGACAGCGAACACTGAAGCTTTCTTT. V usage is TRBV7-2 and J usage is TRBJ1-1, with a tentative D call TRBD1 (6 bases). CDR3 length: 13 residues. Looked up from germline, CDR1 is SGHTA and CDR2 is FQGNSA. Trimming took off 8 bases at V and 1 base at J, with 11 bases between the two ends.

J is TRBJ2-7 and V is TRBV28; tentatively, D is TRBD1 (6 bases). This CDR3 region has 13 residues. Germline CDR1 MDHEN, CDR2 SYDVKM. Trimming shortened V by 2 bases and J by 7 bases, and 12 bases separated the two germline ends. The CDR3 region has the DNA TGTGCCAGCAGTTTACAGGGGATAGGTGAGCAGTACTTC. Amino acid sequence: CASSLQGIGEQYF.

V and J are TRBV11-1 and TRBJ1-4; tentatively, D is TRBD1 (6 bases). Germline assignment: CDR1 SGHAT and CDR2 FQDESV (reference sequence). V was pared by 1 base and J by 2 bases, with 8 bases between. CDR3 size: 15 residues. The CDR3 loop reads CASSLDDRTNEKLFF. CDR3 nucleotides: TGTGCCAGCAGCTTAGATGACAGGACTAATGAAAAACTGTTTTTT.